This T cell receptor (beta chain) was found in a study of blood T cell repertoires in COVID-19. Study summary: Sites in the United States, Italy and Spain provided acute and convalescent COVID-19 samples. In each case, the material was cDNA or gDNA derived from T cells, B-cell-depleted T cells, or PBMCs.

Authors' analysis steps: Cell counts per sample came from amplifying reference gene primers. Clones were read by immunoSEQ multiplex PCR, and TCRdb kept only the in-frame ones, dropping some. V and J calls plus clone size are reproduced from that table; the DNA served to infer D and trimming. Found here are approximately 150,000 clones, 70% to 90% of them singletons; the top ten hold about a tenth. The sequence came from a human donor in a cohort sampled during active COVID-19. The material sequenced was peripheral blood.

CDR3 DNA sequence: TGTGCCAGTAGTAGGGACTACAACACCGGGGAGCTGTTTTTT. This translates into CASSRDYNTGELFF. The chain has TRBV19 and TRBJ2-2; TRBD2 aligns across 7 bases. The CDR3 runs to 14 residues. Germline trimming cut 4 bases from V and 2 bases from J; bases unmatched to any gene: 1. CDR1 and CDR2 (germline): LNHDA, SQIVND (reference sequence).